The clone carrying this T cell receptor (beta chain) was counted a few times. The antigen remains unidentified. The V segment lost 4 bases and the J segment 2 bases; nucleotides outside the gene matches: 1. Germline V gene sequence: CDR1 SQVTM, CDR2 ANQGSEA. The CDR3 has 14 amino acids. The record originates from a study of T cell repertoires in cytomegalovirus infection. TCRdb reanalysed the reads using MiXCR and keeps one entry per CDR3 protein. The sample holds 750,000 to 950,000 distinct CDR3 sequences; just under 30% are singletons and the top ten take about 12%. The chain employs TRBV29-1 and TRBJ2-5, with TRBD2 identical over 13 bases. The source material was cultured CD8+ T cells from PBMCs, sampled from culture after CMV antigen stimulation. The sequence derives from a human donor in good health (CMV status not recorded). Some clones in this sample may be carry-over from other donors' samples. CDR3 nucleotides: TGCAGCGTTGGGGGACTAGCGGGACAAGAGACCCAGTACTTC. Translating gives CSVGGLAGQETQYF.